Ten or more counts support the clone carrying this T cell receptor beta chain. Antigen: not known. From the RT-PCR reads, TCRdb called clonotypes with MiXCR, one entry per CDR3 protein. The sample records under 200,000 distinct CDR3 sequences, more than 10% being singletons. Looked up from germline, CDR1 is MNHNY and CDR2 is SVGAGI (reference sequence). CDR3 length: 13 residues. V lost 2 bases and J lost 5, with 9 bases in between. The data were taken from a study of response to subunit inactivated influenza vaccine. Study-wide results and limits: The authors suggested that every seasonal influenza vaccination recruits few new T cells.

These data also formed part of another study, on T cells expressing NK-cell markers. That study adds: As the method of synthesis, 5'RACE template switching with UMIs yielded TCR beta cDNA. The leading position in the CD3+CD56-NKG2C+ fraction of a few donors also went to these clonotypes.

The chain uses TRBV6-6 and TRBJ1-1, with a weak D call TRBD1 (5 bases). The clonotype was recovered from a man aged 45-65 years who received an inactivated influenza vaccine. Here the sequenced sample was CD8+ T cells sorted from PBMCs, taken 11 to 12 days after vaccination. CDR3 in amino acids: CASSYGGGTEAFF. The CDR3 DNA is TGTGCCAGCAGTTACGGGGGGGGGACTGAAGCTTTCTTT.